This T cell receptor beta chain appears in the sequencing data of a study of T cell responses to AZD1222 COVID-19 vaccine. Overall study findings and caveats: White British ancestry dominated among donors, who included more females, and clonal diversity was possibly underestimated. Repertoire sampling occurred only after the peak T cell response. Variant regions that are unmutated are reportedly the target of nearly half of spike-specific TCRs.

This clone was found once. The antigen is not known. Sequenced by immunoSEQ multiplex PCR; TCRdb stores in-frame clones only, minus some. The sample lists around 56,000 clones, roughly 90% occurring once. The CDR3 extends over 12 amino acids. Trimming cost V 6 bases and J 5 bases, with 10 bases left between them. The germline V gene has CDR1 SQVTM and CDR2 ANQGSEA. The sequences come from peripheral blood, collected 28 days after the second AZD1222 dose. The V and J genes are TRBV29-1 and TRBJ2-2; the D gene is possibly TRBD2 (5 bases). The receptor comes from an adult who received the AZD1222 COVID-19 vaccine. In DNA, the CDR3 is TGCAGCGTCGAGGGAGAGACCGGGGAGCTGTTTTTT. This translates into CSVEGETGELFF.